A selection of T cell receptor beta chains follows, all from one sample in a study of CD8+CD57+ T cells in acquired aplastic anemia. Via MiXCR, TCRdb re-called the reads, giving one row per CDR3 protein. Of about 220,000 distinct CDR3 sequences listed, approximately 35% are singletons. The specimen was sorted CD4+, CD8+, or CD8+CD57+ T cells (not recorded which) from PBMCs. These receptors were obtained from a human donor in good health, serving as a control. Each CDR3 is given with its conserved first and last residue. D genes are given only for firm matches. Size values are once, few and many counts, or a class for expanded clones, and some rows have none.

J gene: TRBJ2-1; clone size: -; D gene: -; V gene: TRBV7-2; CDR3 protein: CASSLTGNNEQFF; CDR3 DNA: TGTGCCAGCAGCCTCACAGGAAACAATGAGCAGTTCTTC
J gene: TRBJ2-7; clone size: -; D gene: TRBD1; V gene: TRBV25-1; CDR3 protein: CASSATGGTGLYEQYF; CDR3 DNA: TGTGCCAGCAGTGCTACAGGCGGGACAGGGCTCTACGAGCAGTACTTC
J gene: TRBJ1-2; clone size: many; D gene: -; V gene: TRBV29-1; CDR3 protein: CSVEDPTGPGSGYTF; CDR3 DNA: TGCAGCGTTGAAGACCCGACAGGTCCAGGTTCTGGCTACACCTTC
J gene: TRBJ2-3; clone size: -; D gene: -; V gene: TRBV29-1; CDR3 protein: CSAFDSDTQYF; CDR3 DNA: TGCAGCGCGTTTGATTCAGATACGCAGTATTTT
J gene: TRBJ1-6; clone size: -; D gene: -; V gene: TRBV10-3; CDR3 protein: CASSSLRTGYYSPLHF; CDR3 DNA: TGTGCCAGCAGCTCACTGCGAACAGGTTATTATTCACCCCTCCACTTT
J gene: TRBJ1-2; clone size: many; D gene: -; V gene: TRBV5-5; CDR3 protein: CASSLSPANYGYTF; CDR3 DNA: TGTGCCAGCAGCTTATCGCCAGCTAACTATGGCTACACCTTC
J gene: TRBJ2-1; clone size: few; D gene: TRBD1; V gene: TRBV11-2; CDR3 protein: CASSLGLGQGYEQFF; CDR3 DNA: TGTGCCAGCAGCTTAGGTTTGGGACAGGGGTATGAGCAGTTCTTC
J gene: TRBJ2-2; clone size: many; D gene: TRBD1; V gene: TRBV24-1; CDR3 protein: CATSEGQGDTGELFF; CDR3 DNA: TGTGCCACCAGTGAGGGACAGGGAGACACCGGGGAGCTGTTTTTT
J gene: TRBJ2-3; clone size: -; D gene: TRBD1; V gene: TRBV2; CDR3 protein: CASRGQGFGTDTQYF; CDR3 DNA: TGTGCCAGCAGGGGACAGGGTTTTGGCACAGATACGCAGTATTTT
J gene: TRBJ2-7; clone size: -; D gene: TRBD1; V gene: TRBV29-1; CDR3 protein: CSVLETGDLEQYF; CDR3 DNA: TGCAGCGTTCTTGAGACAGGGGATCTAGAGCAGTACTTC
J gene: TRBJ2-3; clone size: many; D gene: TRBD1; V gene: TRBV5-1; CDR3 protein: CASSSWTGITDTQYF; CDR3 DNA: TGCGCCAGCAGCTCCTGGACAGGGATCACAGATACGCAGTATTTT
J gene: TRBJ1-2; clone size: -; D gene: TRBD1; V gene: TRBV7-8; CDR3 protein: CASSSSPRTGFYGYTF; CDR3 DNA: TGTGCCAGCAGCTCCAGCCCCAGGACAGGTTTCTATGGCTACACCTTC
J gene: TRBJ1-1; clone size: many; D gene: -; V gene: TRBV2; CDR3 protein: CASSGAGYMNTEAFF; CDR3 DNA: TGTGCCAGCTCTGGCGCCGGATACATGAACACTGAAGCTTTCTTT
J gene: TRBJ2-7; clone size: many; D gene: -; V gene: TRBV4-1; CDR3 protein: CASSHLGKNDYEQYF; CDR3 DNA: TGCGCCAGCAGCCACCTCGGGAAGAATGACTACGAGCAGTACTTC
J gene: TRBJ1-5; clone size: -; D gene: -; V gene: TRBV19; CDR3 protein: CASTVAGWRERSNQPQHF; CDR3 DNA: TGTGCCAGTACTGTGGCAGGGTGGCGAGAAAGGAGCAATCAGCCCCAGCATTTT
J gene: TRBJ2-6; clone size: many; D gene: TRBD1; V gene: TRBV7-9; CDR3 protein: CASSQRDRGISGANVLTF; CDR3 DNA: TGTGCCAGCAGCCAAAGGGACAGGGGAATATCTGGGGCCAACGTCCTGACTTTC
J gene: TRBJ1-1; clone size: many; D gene: -; V gene: TRBV14; CDR3 protein: CASSQDWGRSDRMNTEAFF; CDR3 DNA: TGTGCCAGCAGCCAAGATTGGGGGAGGTCAGACCGAATGAACACTGAAGCTTTCTTT
J gene: TRBJ1-2; clone size: -; D gene: -; V gene: TRBV7-2; CDR3 protein: CASSFRVEGYTF; CDR3 DNA: TGTGCCAGCAGCTTCCGAGTAGAGGGCTACACCTTC
J gene: TRBJ2-2; clone size: many; D gene: -; V gene: TRBV25-1; CDR3 protein: CASSELRTIGTGELFF; CDR3 DNA: TGTGCCAGCAGTGAATTGAGAACGATCGGAACCGGGGAGCTGTTTTTT
J gene: TRBJ1-6; clone size: -; D gene: -; V gene: TRBV3-1; CDR3 protein: CASSQAGTNSPLHF; CDR3 DNA: TGTGCCAGCAGCCAAGCTGGGACGAATTCACCCCTCCACTTT
J gene: TRBJ2-7; clone size: few; D gene: -; V gene: TRBV6-1; CDR3 protein: CASSAEVGSYEQYF; CDR3 DNA: TGTGCCAGCAGTGCTGAGGTCGGATCCTACGAGCAGTACTTC
J gene: TRBJ1-2; clone size: -; D gene: -; V gene: TRBV10-3; CDR3 protein: CAISPGTYGYTF; CDR3 DNA: TGTGCCATCAGTCCAGGGACCTATGGCTACACCTTC
J gene: TRBJ1-1; clone size: few; D gene: -; V gene: TRBV7-9; CDR3 protein: CASSLGDRRTPNTEAFF; CDR3 DNA: TGTGCCAGCAGCTTAGGAGATCGGCGGACGCCGAACACTGAAGCTTTCTTT
J gene: TRBJ2-5; clone size: once; D gene: TRBD1; V gene: TRBV4-2; CDR3 protein: CASSQGDGTVQETQYF; CDR3 DNA: TGTGCCAGCAGCCAGGGGGATGGGACAGTACAAGAGACCCAGTACTTC
J gene: TRBJ1-3; clone size: many; D gene: TRBD1; V gene: TRBV2; CDR3 protein: CASREGQADHSGNTIYF; CDR3 DNA: TGTGCCAGCAGGGAGGGACAGGCGGATCACTCTGGAAACACCATATATTTT
J gene: TRBJ1-2; clone size: -; D gene: -; V gene: TRBV11-2; CDR3 protein: CASSHNILATHYGYTF; CDR3 DNA: TGTGCCAGCAGCCATAACATTCTAGCCACCCACTATGGCTACACCTTC
J gene: TRBJ2-7; clone size: -; D gene: -; V gene: TRBV6-1; CDR3 protein: CASSGSMNYEQHF; CDR3 DNA: TGTGCCAGCAGTGGGTCAATGAACTACGAGCAGCACTTC
J gene: TRBJ1-1; clone size: many; D gene: -; V gene: TRBV3-1; CDR3 protein: CASSRTVNTEAFF; CDR3 DNA: TGTGCCAGCAGCCGGACAGTGAACACTGAAGCTTTCTTT
J gene: TRBJ1-1; clone size: few; D gene: -; V gene: TRBV6-1; CDR3 protein: CATNPGHTEAFF; CDR3 DNA: TGTGCCACCAACCCGGGGCACACTGAAGCTTTCTTT
J gene: TRBJ2-5; clone size: -; D gene: -; V gene: TRBV25-1; CDR3 protein: CASKKLGAVQETQYF; CDR3 DNA: TGTGCCAGCAAAAAGTTGGGGGCAGTACAAGAGACCCAGTACTTC
J gene: TRBJ2-5; clone size: many; D gene: TRBD1; V gene: TRBV20-1; CDR3 protein: CSASSPGTGNQETQYF; CDR3 DNA: TGCAGTGCTAGTTCCCCCGGGACAGGGAACCAAGAGACCCAGTACTTC
J gene: TRBJ1-3; clone size: -; D gene: -; V gene: TRBV30; CDR3 protein: CAWSVLKSAGNTIYF; CDR3 DNA: TGTGCCTGGAGTGTACTTAAAAGTGCTGGAAACACCATATATTTT
J gene: TRBJ1-4; clone size: many; D gene: -; V gene: TRBV10-3; CDR3 protein: CAISDLGNQKKLFF; CDR3 DNA: TGTGCCATCAGTGATTTAGGGAATCAAAAAAAACTGTTTTTT
J gene: TRBJ1-2; clone size: many; D gene: -; V gene: TRBV6-1; CDR3 protein: CASSTGGYGYTF; CDR3 DNA: TGTGCCAGCAGTACAGGAGGCTATGGCTACACCTTC
J gene: TRBJ1-2; clone size: many; D gene: TRBD1; V gene: TRBV20-1; CDR3 protein: CSAPDRSSYGYTF; CDR3 DNA: TGCAGTGCCCCGGACAGGAGTTCCTATGGCTACACCTTC